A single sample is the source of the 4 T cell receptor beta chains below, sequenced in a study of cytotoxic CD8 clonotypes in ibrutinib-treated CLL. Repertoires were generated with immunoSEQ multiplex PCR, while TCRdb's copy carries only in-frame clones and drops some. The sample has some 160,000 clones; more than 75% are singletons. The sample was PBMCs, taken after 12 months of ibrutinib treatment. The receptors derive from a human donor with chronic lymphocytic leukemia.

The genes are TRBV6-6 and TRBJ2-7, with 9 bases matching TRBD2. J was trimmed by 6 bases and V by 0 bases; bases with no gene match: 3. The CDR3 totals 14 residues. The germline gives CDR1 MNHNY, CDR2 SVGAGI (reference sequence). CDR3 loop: CASSYSGLAGEQYF. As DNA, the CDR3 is TGTGCCAGCAGTTACTCGGGACTAGCTGGCGAGCAGTACTTC.

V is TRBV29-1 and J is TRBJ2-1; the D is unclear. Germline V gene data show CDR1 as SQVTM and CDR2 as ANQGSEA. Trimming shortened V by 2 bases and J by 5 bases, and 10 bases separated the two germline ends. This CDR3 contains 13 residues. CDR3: CSVERVGNNEQFF. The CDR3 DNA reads TGCAGCGTTGAAAGAGTGGGGAACAATGAGCAGTTCTTC.

The CDR3 DNA is TGTGCCAGCAGCCCCCGAGGAATAGAGACCCAGTACTTC. Amino acid sequence: CASSPRGIETQYF. The gene calls are TRBV14 and TRBJ2-5, with no clear D. CDR1 is SGHDN, CDR2 FVKESK, per germline. The CDR3 consists of 13 residues. Between the trimmed V and J ends, which lost 4 bases and 4 bases, there was a span of 10 bases. Together with reference TRBV14 and TRBJ2-5, the CDR3 gives the full variable domain: EAGVTQFPSHSVIEKGQTVTLRCDPISGHDNLYWYRRVMGKEIKFLLHFVKESKQDESGMPNNRFLAERTGGTYSTLKVQPAELEDSGVYFCASSPRGIETQYFGPGTRLLVL.

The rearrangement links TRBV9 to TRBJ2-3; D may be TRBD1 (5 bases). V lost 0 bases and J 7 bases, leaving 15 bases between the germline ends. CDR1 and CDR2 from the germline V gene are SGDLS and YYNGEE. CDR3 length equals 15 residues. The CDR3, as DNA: TGTGCCAGCAGCGTAGAAACAGGCAGTAGGTATACGCAGTATTTT. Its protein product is CASSVETGSRYTQYF.